This T cell receptor (beta chain) emerged from a study of T cells in Graves' hyperthyroidism and ophthalmopathy. This clonotype was observed many times. CDR3 length: 15 residues. Trimming shortened V by 11 bases and J by 2 bases, and 22 bases separated the two germline ends. Germline CDR1 and CDR2: ENHRY and SYGVKD. Patients showing uncontrolled infection, other autoimmune disease, pregnancy or lactation were ineligible. Amplification of TCR beta CDR3 regions used RNA as the template. With the HTBI primer set, the TCR CDR3 went through a first round of RT-PCR. From the multiplex PCR reads, TCRdb called clonotypes with MiXCR, one entry per CDR3 protein. The sample carries 500,000 to 550,000 distinct CDR3 sequences, more than 20% recorded once.

Material: blood. V is TRBV10-3 and J is TRBJ2-7; the D gene is possibly TRBD2 (7 bases). The TCR originated in a man between 18 and 35 years old with Graves' hyperthyroidism. The CDR3 coding sequence is TGTGCCTCCAAGGGGGGGGCCGAGAACCCCTACGAGCAGTACTTC. It codes for CASKGGAENPYEQYF.